These 31 T cell receptor beta chains were sequenced from one sample in a study of PD-1 blockade in classical Hodgkin lymphoma. The assay was immunoSEQ multiplex PCR, and TCRdb's table has in-frame clones only and misses some. Among approximately 6,300 clones, 78% were seen once, and the ten largest hold less than 4.5%. In every patient, relapse followed autologous stem cell transplantation, while exposure to brentuximab vedotin differed. Out of thawed PBMCs, magnetic negative selection purified CD4+ T cells. The sample was CD4+ T cells from blood, taken at baseline. Receptors were obtained from a human donor with classical Hodgkin lymphoma.

The rearrangement joins TRBV9 to TRBJ2-5, with TRBD2 identical over 13 bases. CDR1 SGDLS and CDR2 YYNGEE come from the germline V gene. CDR3 length: 17 amino acids. Trimming took 4 bases from V and 0 from J; bases not matched to a gene: 6. Written as DNA, the CDR3 is TGTGCCAGCAGCAGGACTAGCGGGGGAAGTTACCAAGAGACCCAGTACTTC. This gives the protein CASSRTSGGSYQETQYF.

This clone was seen a single time. This chain uses TRBV28 with TRBJ1-3; TRBD1 is a possible D gene (6 bases). CDR1 and CDR2 from the germline V gene are MDHEN and SYDVKM. This CDR3 has 16 residues. Trimming left V 2 bases short and J 0 bases short, with 11 bases between. CDR3: CASSLSRGRSGNTIYF. The CDR3 coding sequence is TGTGCCAGCAGTTTAAGCAGGGGCCGCTCTGGAAACACCATATATTTT.

The table lists this clone with a few counts. The V gene is TRBV14, the J gene TRBJ2-7; no definite D call. The CDR3 consists of 14 residues. Germline V gene lookup returns CDR1 SGHDN and CDR2 FVKESK. The V end lost 1 base, the J end lost 1 base, and 8 bases lay between the germline ends. The CDR3 protein is CASSQGMPSYEQYF. Here the CDR3 DNA reads TGTGCCAGCAGCCAAGGGATGCCTTCCTACGAGCAGTACTTC.

The chain recombines TRBV5-1 with TRBJ2-3, with D unclear. Germline V gives CDR1 SGHRS, CDR2 YFSETQ. V lost 0 bases to trimming and J lost 0 bases, with 5 bases between them. The CDR3 is 14 amino acids. CDR3 in DNA: TGCGCCAGCAGCTTGGCCACTAGCACAGATACGCAGTATTTT. Translated, it gives CASSLATSTDTQYF.

The CDR3 nucleotides are TGTGCCAGCTCGCGGACAGACAATGAGCAGTTCTTC. Residues: CASSRTDNEQFF. V and J are TRBV18 and TRBJ2-1; D is possibly TRBD1 (6 bases). V was pared by 6 bases and J by 5 bases, with 8 bases between. The CDR3 is 12 residues long. The germline gives CDR1 KGHSH, CDR2 LQKENI.

The chain has TRBV7-2 and TRBJ2-1; TRBD1 matches 7 bases. The germline gives CDR1 SGHTA, CDR2 FQGNSA. The CDR3 length is 15 residues. V lost 5 bases and J lost 2; bases outside the gene matches: 6. The CDR3 region is CASSPGTVAYNEQFF. The DNA for the CDR3 is TGTGCCAGCAGCCCAGGGACAGTCGCCTACAATGAGCAGTTCTTC.

This clone was counted a few times. The rearrangement joins TRBV6-6 to TRBJ1-2, with 8 nucleotides matching TRBD1. This CDR3 is 13 amino acids long. With V trimmed by 6 bases and J by 7 bases, 7 bases remained unmatched. The germline CDR1 and CDR2 sequences are MNHNY and SVGAGI (reference sequence). The CDR3 region has the DNA TGTGCCAGCAGCCTGACAGGGGAAAGTGGCTACACCTTC. Amino acid sequence: CASSLTGESGYTF.

The genes are TRBV25-1 and TRBJ1-2; 9 bases map to TRBD1. Germline loops: CDR1 MGHDK, CDR2 SYGVNS. The CDR3 spans 17 residues. The V gene end was trimmed by 1 base and the J gene end by 8 bases; junction bases not matched to a gene: 14. The CDR3 DNA reads TGTGCCAGCAGTGAATTTCGAGGGACAGGGTCTTTCTGGGGCTACACCTTC. Its protein product is CASSEFRGTGSFWGYTF.

The V gene is TRBV5-6, the J gene TRBJ1-3; tentative D call: TRBD1 (5 bases). The CDR3 covers 14 residues. V lost 1 base, J lost 3 bases, and 8 bases lay in between. The germline V gene encodes CDR1 SGHDT and CDR2 YYEEEE. The CDR3 DNA reads TGTGCCAGCAGCTTGAGAGGGGTTGGAAACACCATATATTTT. This codes for CASSLRGVGNTIYF. The whole variable domain, filled in from reference TRBV5-6 and TRBJ1-3, reads DAGVTQSPTHLIKTRGQQVTLRCSPKSGHDTVSWYQQALGQGPQFIFQYYEEEERQRGNFPDRFSGHQFPNYSSELNVNALLLGDSALYLCASSLRGVGNTIYFGEGSWLTVV.

This clone was observed a single time. The rearrangement uses TRBV6-4 and TRBJ2-7; D is uncertain. Germline CDR1 is MRHNA and CDR2 is SNTAGT. The CDR3 extends over 14 amino acids. With 2 bases removed from V and 5 bases from J, the gap between germline ends came to 13 bases. CDR3 protein: CASSDPHSPHEQYF. The CDR3, as DNA: TGTGCCAGCAGTGACCCCCACTCTCCTCACGAGCAGTACTTC.

CDR3 nucleotides: TGTGCCAGCTCACCTCCTTACTTTATGAACACTGAAGCTTTCTTT. As protein: CASSPPYFMNTEAFF. V is TRBV18 and J is TRBJ1-1; D is uncertain. The CDR3 contains 15 residues. CDR1 is KGHSH, CDR2 LQKENI, per germline. Trimming took off 3 bases at V and 0 bases at J, with 11 bases between the two ends.

J is TRBJ1-5 and V is TRBV6-5; D is possibly TRBD1 (6 bases). The CDR3 is made up of 15 amino acids. Germline CDR1 and CDR2: MNHEY and SVGAGI. V lost 2 bases to trimming and J lost 7 bases, with 15 bases between them. CDR3 sequence: CASSYGWGAGQPQHF. Here the CDR3 DNA reads TGTGCCAGCAGTTACGGTTGGGGGGCGGGGCAGCCCCAGCATTTT.

This clone was detected only a few times. Here the CDR3 reads CASSPRWETQYF. The CDR3 DNA reads TGTGCCAGCAGCCCCCGGTGGGAGACCCAGTACTTC. This chain uses TRBV7-2 with TRBJ2-5; D not certain. The CDR3 is made up of 12 amino acids. The ends were cut back, 5 bases at V and 5 bases at J, with 9 bases in the middle. Germline V CDR1 and CDR2: SGHTA, FQGNSA.

The chain combines TRBV7-3 with TRBJ2-3, with TRBD2 matching 8 bases. Germline CDR1 SGHTA, CDR2 FQGTGA. This CDR3 contains 15 residues. V trimming: 6 bases; J trimming: 0 bases; junction bases outside the gene matches: 5. The CDR3 is CASSNSGTSTDTQYF. CDR3 nucleotide sequence: TGTGCCAGCAGTAATAGCGGGACCAGCACAGATACGCAGTATTTT.

This clone ranks as large. The V and J genes are TRBV11-2 and TRBJ2-1; D not resolved. The CDR3 is made up of 15 amino acids. Trimming shortened V by 2 bases and J by 6 bases, and 14 bases separated the two germline ends. Germline V gene data show CDR1 as SGHAT and CDR2 as FQNNGV. In DNA form, the CDR3 reads TGTGCCAGCAGCTTACAACCTCTGGGTACCAATGAGCAGTTCTTC. Protein sequence: CASSLQPLGTNEQFF.

This chain joins TRBV6-5 and TRBJ1-1; 7 nucleotides line up with TRBD1. Germline V gene lookup returns CDR1 MNHEY and CDR2 SVGAGI. The junction had 1 base not matched to a gene; V was cut back by 6 bases and J by 0 bases. The CDR3 has 13 residues. The CDR3 here is CASRRGLNTEAFF. As DNA, the CDR3 is TGTGCCAGCAGGAGGGGGCTGAACACTGAAGCTTTCTTT.

Details on this clone: No DNA is shown, since the ends of the CDR3 on it are uncertain; the CDR3 is the one TCRdb lists. The chain is built from TRBV21-1 and TRBJ1-4; the D call in the table, TRBD1, was not verified against the DNA. TRBV21-1 is designated a pseudogene. The CDR3 region is 15 residues in length, termini included. CDR3: CASSKWGTGNEKLFF.

J is TRBJ1-2 and V is TRBV2; tentative D call: TRBD1 (6 bases). CDR1 SNHLY and CDR2 FYNNEI come from the germline V gene. Trimming left V 8 bases short and J 4 bases short, with 14 bases between. The CDR3 consists of 13 residues. CDR3 amino acids: CASVSGATYGYTF. The CDR3 region has the DNA TGTGCCAGCGTTTCGGGGGCAACCTATGGCTACACCTTC.

This clone was seen only a few times. V usage is TRBV15 and J usage is TRBJ1-1; no clear D gene. The CDR3 has 12 amino acids. Germline-derived CDR1 and CDR2 are LNHNV and YYDKDF (reference sequence). V dropped 3 bases and J dropped 3 bases, with 5 bases sitting between them. CDR3 protein: CATSRVHTEAFF. In nucleotides, the CDR3 is TGTGCCACCAGCAGGGTCCACACTGAAGCTTTCTTT.

The chain combines TRBV2 with TRBJ1-2; no clear D. The CDR3 runs to 15 residues. CDR1 and CDR2 (germline): SNHLY, FYNNEI. Between the trimmed V and J ends, which lost 6 bases and 4 bases, there was a span of 18 bases. The CDR3 loop reads CASSGVPLRPYGYTF. CDR3 nucleotide sequence: TGTGCCAGCAGCGGGGTCCCATTACGCCCCTATGGCTACACCTTC.

V gene TRBV18 combines with J gene TRBJ2-7, with D possibly matching TRBD1 (6 bases). Germline values: CDR1 KGHSH, CDR2 LQKENI. The CDR3 loop spans 15 amino acids. Between the trimmed V and J ends, which lost 2 bases and 3 bases, there was a span of 14 bases. In nucleotides, the CDR3 is TGTGCCAGCTCACCAGGTACAGGGCCGTACTACGAGCAGTACTTC. This translates into CASSPGTGPYYEQYF.

This clone has just one count. The chain carries TRBV6-5 and TRBJ2-2; weak D call: TRBD2 (6 bases). V was cut by 7 bases and J by 9 bases, with 21 bases left in between. Germline lookup yields CDR1 MNHEY and CDR2 SVGAGI. CDR3 length: 15 amino acids. The CDR3 DNA sequence: TGTGCCAGCAAGAGAAAAGGGACTCCCCCCCGGGAGCTGTTTTTT. This sequence encodes CASKRKGTPPRELFF.

The chain recombines TRBV28 with TRBJ1-1; possible D gene TRBD1, 6 bases. Germline CDR1 reads MDHEN; CDR2 reads SYDVKM. V lost 5 bases and J 2 bases, leaving 24 bases between the germline ends. The CDR3 is 18 amino acids. The CDR3 region has the DNA TGTGCCAGCAGTCGAACGGGTTTGGGGGCGCGTAGAAACACTGAAGCTTTCTTT. This sequence encodes CASSRTGLGARRNTEAFF.

This clone has a single count. The rearrangement links TRBV4-3 to TRBJ2-6; 11 positions agree with TRBD2. The V gene end was trimmed by 4 bases and the J gene end by 1 base; junction bases not matched to a gene: 15. CDR1 LGHNA and CDR2 YSLEER come from the germline V gene. The CDR3 extends over 21 amino acids. CDR3 sequence (DNA): TGCGCCAGCAGCCCAAAAGAGGCGACTAGCGGGGTTTCGTCTGGGGCCAACGTCCTGACTTTC. Translation: CASSPKEATSGVSSGANVLTF.

This chain joins TRBV19 and TRBJ2-3; 9 bases are a match to TRBD2. The germline V gene has CDR1 LNHDA and CDR2 SQIVND (reference sequence). This CDR3 is built from 15 residues. J was trimmed by 4 bases and V by 8 bases; bases with no gene match: 10. CDR3 residues: CASSAGGLHADTQYF. The CDR3 nucleotides are TGTGCCAGTTCAGCGGGGGGCCTGCACGCAGATACGCAGTATTTT. Complete variable domain (other parts from reference TRBV19 and TRBJ2-3): DGGITQSPKYLFRKEGQNVTLSCEQNLNHDAMYWYRQDPGQGLRLIYYSQIVNDFQKGDIAEGYSVSREKKESFPLTVTSAQKNPTAFYLCASSAGGLHADTQYFGPGTRLTVL.

The chain couples TRBV27 to TRBJ2-7; possible D gene TRBD1, 5 bases. The V end lost 3 bases, the J end lost 0 bases, and 9 bases lay between the germline ends. The V gene's germline CDR1 is MNHEY and CDR2 SMNVEV (reference sequence). The CDR3 loop spans 14 amino acids. CDR3 in DNA: TGTGCCAGCAGTTTCAGACAGAGCTCCTACGAGCAGTACTTC. This codes for CASSFRQSSYEQYF.

V usage is TRBV19 and J usage is TRBJ1-1, with a tentative D call TRBD1 (5 bases). V dropped 5 bases and J dropped 2 bases, with 15 bases sitting between them. Germline V gives CDR1 LNHDA, CDR2 SQIVND (reference sequence). The CDR3 has 15 residues. CDR3 nucleotide sequence: TGTGCCAGTAGTGGGGGGGAGACAACCAACACTGAAGCTTTCTTT. The encoded protein is CASSGGETTNTEAFF. The whole variable domain, remainder taken from reference TRBV19 and TRBJ1-1, is DGGITQSPKYLFRKEGQNVTLSCEQNLNHDAMYWYRQDPGQGLRLIYYSQIVNDFQKGDIAEGYSVSREKKESFPLTVTSAQKNPTAFYLCASSGGETTNTEAFFGQGTRLTVV.

J is TRBJ2-1 and V is TRBV27; D ambiguous. CDR3 length: 10 amino acids. Between the trimmed V and J ends, which lost 6 bases and 6 bases, there was a span of 3 bases. The V gene's germline CDR1 is MNHEY and CDR2 SMNVEV (reference sequence). CDR3 DNA sequence: TGTGCCAGCAGAGGCAATGAGCAGTTCTTC. It translates to CASRGNEQFF.

The J gene is TRBJ2-1, the V gene TRBV9; D gene unclear. In germline, CDR1 is SGDLS, CDR2 YYNGEE. The ends were cut back, 4 bases at V and 0 bases at J, with 11 bases in the middle. This CDR3 is built from 15 residues. DNA of the CDR3: TGTGCCAGCAGCCCCACCCCGAGCTCCTACAATGAGCAGTTCTTC. Amino acid sequence: CASSPTPSSYNEQFF.

The V and J genes are TRBV6-6 and TRBJ2-5; D unresolved. Germline CDR1 is MNHNY and CDR2 is SVGAGI (reference sequence). There are 13 residues in the CDR3. Trimming removed 6 bases at V and 0 bases at J, with 8 bases between. CDR3 region: CASRRTYQETQYF. CDR3 nucleotides: TGTGCCAGCAGGCGAACGTACCAAGAGACCCAGTACTTC.

This clone was observed a handful of times. A junction boundary mismatches the germline segment, possibly from a read error. This rearrangement joins TRBV28 to TRBJ2-7; D gene uncertain. In germline, CDR1 is MDHEN, CDR2 SYDVKM. The CDR3 extends over 13 amino acids. This chain's CDR3 is CASSLSGSYEEYF. The CDR3 nucleotides are TGTGCCAGCAGTTTATCGGGTAGTTACGAGGAGTACTTC.